This T cell receptor (beta chain) is drawn from a study of blood T cell repertoires in COVID-19. The overall study: The United States, Italy and Spain provided the acute and convalescent COVID-19 samples.

Which cohort a participant joined came from the clinical history participants gave. People in the exposed group encountered a COVID-19 case within 2 weeks before entering the study. Germline V gene data show CDR1 as MNHNS and CDR2 as SASEGT. This CDR3 spans 15 amino acids. The V gene lost 4 bases and the J gene lost 0 bases, with 11 bases spanning the gap. Methods used by the authors: Amplification from reference gene primers served as the basis for estimated nucleated cell counts. TCRdb's copy holds only in-frame clones and misses some; the assay was immunoSEQ multiplex PCR. V, J and clone size are those of that table, while D and trimming were read from the DNA. The sample contains about 270,000 clones, approximately 90% of which appear only once.

Source material: PBMCs or T cells enriched from blood (not recorded which). The receptor was derived from a man aged 35 to 55 who had been exposed to COVID-19. The chain combines TRBV6-1 with TRBJ2-3; tentative D call: TRBD1 (5 bases). The CDR3 loop is CASSGTGDSTDTQYF. The CDR3 region has the DNA TGTGCCAGCAGTGGAACAGGAGATAGCACAGATACGCAGTATTTT.